This T cell receptor beta chain was profiled in a study of Ad26.COV2.S vaccination and SARS-CoV-2 variants. Sequencing used immunoSEQ multiplex PCR; TCRdb keeps in-frame clones, though not all of them. The top ten hold over 5% of the sample, which has 300,000 to 350,000 clones, about 90% seen once. Germline CDR1 is SGHVS and CDR2 is FNYEAQ. The V gene end was trimmed by 0 bases and the J gene end by 10 bases; junction bases not matched to a gene: 5. This CDR3 is 14 amino acids long. Treatment given: 15 to 20 received Ad26.COV2.S at low or high dose, single or two shots; 5 received placebo; per-sample allocation not given. Sampling occurred on day 63 after the first vaccine or placebo injection.

The chain uses TRBV7-6 and TRBJ2-1; TRBD2 matches 8 bases. The material sequenced was peripheral blood, taken in a trial of Ad26.COV2.S vaccine versus placebo. The sequence was obtained from a person between 18 and 60 years old who received the Ad26.COV2.S COVID-19 vaccine or a placebo. Here the CDR3 reads CASSLAGLAEEQFF. In nucleotides, the CDR3 is TGTGCCAGCAGCTTAGCCGGACTAGCTGAAGAGCAGTTCTTC.